This T cell receptor (beta chain) was recovered during a study of monozygotic twins with inflammatory bowel disease (dated by TCRdb to about 2019). Regarding the study in general: In total, around 28 monozygotic twin pairs made up the full study: 19 Danish pairs, all IBD-discordant, plus nine German pairs, of which four were IBD-concordant and five were IBD-discordant. The search for disease-associated traits relied mainly on comparing IBD patients with their genetically identical healthy co-twins within discordant pairs. Each individual had, on average, about 151 000 unique TCRalpha sequences and 181 000 unique TCRbeta sequences available for analysis.

General study outcomes and caveats: Concordant and discordant twins showed no difference in repertoire similarity, possibly because of limited statistical power. Measured by the inverse Simpson index, TCRbeta repertoire diversity was lower in IBD patients than in their healthy co-twins. Differing immunosuppressive treatments among patients may have added background noise and inter-individual variability to the repertoires. Compared with healthy twins, IBD patients had fewer clonotypes in common with other individuals, a difference most pronounced in patients showing signs of disease activity. The results gave no support for a single strong signal or clonotype linked to IBD. Distinction between different T cell subtypes could not be achieved in the analysis.

From each donor, a roughly 2.3 ml peripheral blood sample was collected into PAXgene tubes and stored at -80 degrees C. Total RNA was isolated from whole blood with the PAXgene blood miRNA kit on an automated QIAcube, without T cell sorting. Peripheral blood from monozygotic twin pairs concordant or discordant for inflammatory bowel disease was subjected to deep TCRalpha and TCRbeta repertoire profiling with unique molecular barcoding. Smoking habits were recorded for all twin pairs, and each individual was classified as a current, former or never smoker. Receptor libraries were prepared by 5' RACE. Preparation of each TCR library used around 3.5 ug of total RNA. For each sample, cDNA synthesis was carried out in eight separate reactions using SMARTScribe reverse transcriptase. During cDNA synthesis, unique molecular identifiers containing a 6-nucleotide sample barcode were introduced by template switching. Two nested PCRs of about 15 and 9 cycles amplified the TCRalpha and TCRbeta cDNA, and bead purification followed each PCR. Before amplification, cDNA was treated with uracil DNA-glycosylase and purified using the QIAquick PCR purification kit. The second PCR added Illumina TruSeq-compatible adapters along with sample-specific barcodes. Library quality and concentration were checked on TapeStation and Qubit, and libraries were pooled at around 5 ng each. Pooled libraries were sequenced on an Illumina HiSeq2500 single-index Rapid Run with 2 x 100 bp reads and custom sequencing primers. Under the source paper's analysis protocol: UMI-based consensus assembly with MiGEC version 1.2.6 was used to correct PCR and sequencing errors. MiXCR version 2.1.1 was used to carry out V(D)J alignment, clonotype assembly and CDR3 extraction. Normalisation of gene usage, clonotype sharing and MAIT/NKT TCR abundance was achieved by analysing the top 1000, 10 000 and 20 000 clonotypes per sample. After downsampling to 27 000 UMIs, diversity was calculated as the inverse Simpson index using the vegan R package. Paired Mann-Whitney U tests on discordant twin pairs were used, with Benjamini-Hochberg multiple-testing correction. TCRdb reprocessed the reads and lists each CDR3 protein sequence as a single entry, with no DNA. The V and J calls and clone size come from TCRdb's table, not from the authors' own analysis. This specimen's table enumerates more than 300,000 distinct CDR3 sequences. Of the sample, approximately 2.4% falls within the top ten clones.

Comment on this clonotype: No antigen is known for it.

Including cysteine and phenylalanine, the CDR3 has 14 amino acids. The DNA sequence is not available. From the germline V gene (reference sequence), CDR1 is GTSNPN and CDR2 is SVGIG. The sequenced sample consisted of blood. Recombination linked TRBV30 to TRBJ2-4. The sequence was obtained from a human donor with ulcerative colitis or Crohn's disease, or a healthy co-twin of an affected twin (not recorded which). The CDR3 protein sequence reads: CAWSFLLAKNIQYF.